This T cell receptor (beta chain) was documented in a study of shared clonotypes between healthy human individuals. The wider study: CD4 naive and memory got three plates each, CD8 naive two, CD8 memory one.

Study results and caveats: A limitation of the genetic and exposure-history diversity represented arose from few donors.

The germline CDR1 and CDR2 sequences are SNHLY and FYNNEI. Trimming pared 8 bases from V and 7 bases from J, leaving 26 bases between. The length of the CDR3 is 17 residues. About this clone itself: Antigen unknown.

Generated by immunoSEQ multiplex PCR, the TCRdb table keeps only in-frame clones and is missing some. Of roughly 1,500,000 clones in the sample, approximately 98.5% were seen once. The V call is TRBV2, the J call TRBJ2-2; D is possibly TRBD1 (6 bases). Sequencing was carried out using naive CD4+ T cells sorted from blood. Subset here: CD45RA+ positively selected. The receptor's source is a man younger than 45 in good health. The CDR3 DNA is TGTGCCAGCTGTCGGACAGTTTTCCTAGGAGCGATCGGGGAGCTGTTTTTT. Translating it yields CASCRTVFLGAIGELFF.